This TCR beta chain was sequenced during a study of tumor-infiltrating lymphocytes in primary liver carcinoma. Findings and caveats of the study: Pairs of tumor regions overlapped more than tumor-adjacent and tumor-blood pairs did.

The CDR3 covers 12 residues. The V end was cut by 7 bases, the J end by 11 bases, with 17 bases between. Germline V gene data show CDR1 as SGHAT and CDR2 as FQNNGV. For blood RNA, unsorted whole blood served as the source, and germline DNA was extracted too. Concerning this clonotype itself: Antigen specificity is unknown. Since no conserved phenylalanine or tryptophan closes the CDR3, a read error is the likely cause.

A primer matching the constant region was used to make TCR beta cDNA from approximately 0.45 ug of total RNA. Three nested multiplex PCR rounds, a slightly modified ARM-PCR, produced the libraries for TCR beta. TRBV1-TRBV30 forward primers paired with a C-beta reverse primer were used in the first two PCR rounds, which ran approximately 10 cycles each. TCRdb re-called the multiplex PCR reads with MiXCR, one entry per CDR3 protein. The sample holds hundreds of thousands of distinct CDR3 sequences, around three fifths seen once. J is TRBJ1-1 and V is TRBV11-2; unclear D gene. Input material: peripheral blood. This clonotype was sampled from a woman in her 30s with primary liver carcinoma and hepatitis B virus infection. CDR3 nucleotide sequence: TGTGCCAGCAATAGCGTAGGGATCAGGGCTTTCTCT. Translated: CASNSVGIRAFS.